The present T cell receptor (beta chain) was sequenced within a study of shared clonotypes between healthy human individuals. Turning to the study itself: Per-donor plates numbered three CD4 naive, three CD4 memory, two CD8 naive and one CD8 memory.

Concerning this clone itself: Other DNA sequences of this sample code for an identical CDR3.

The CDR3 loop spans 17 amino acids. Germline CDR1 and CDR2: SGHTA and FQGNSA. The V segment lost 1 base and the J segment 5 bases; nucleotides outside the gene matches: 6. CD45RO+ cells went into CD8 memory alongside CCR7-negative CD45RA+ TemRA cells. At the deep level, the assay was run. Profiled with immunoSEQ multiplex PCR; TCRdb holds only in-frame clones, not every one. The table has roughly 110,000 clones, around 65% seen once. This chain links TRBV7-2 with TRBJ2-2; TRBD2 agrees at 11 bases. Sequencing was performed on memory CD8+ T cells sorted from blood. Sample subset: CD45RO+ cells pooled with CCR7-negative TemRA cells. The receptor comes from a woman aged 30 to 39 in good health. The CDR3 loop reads CASSLVGLAGGTGELFF. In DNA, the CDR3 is TGTGCCAGCAGCTTAGTCGGGCTAGCGGGAGGAACCGGGGAGCTGTTTTTT.